This T cell receptor beta chain comes out of a study of early stage breast cancer tumors. About the study: Among some 12 ER+/PR+/HER2- tumors, eight were ductal, four lobular.

Germline V gene lookup returns CDR1 SEHNR and CDR2 FQNEAQ (reference sequence). The CDR3 consists of 14 residues. The V segment lost 3 bases and the J segment 7 bases; nucleotides outside the gene matches: 6. The data were produced by immunoSEQ multiplex PCR, yet TCRdb's version contains in-frame clones alone and is incomplete. The sample lists approximately 70,000 clones; around 80% were seen once. This TCR derives from a person aged 35-55 years with breast cancer. Source material: blood. This chain joins TRBV7-9 and TRBJ2-1, with 7 bases aligning to TRBD1. The CDR3 DNA is TGTGCCAGCAGCTTCGACAGGGAGCGGAATGAGCAGTTCTTC. This encodes CASSFDRERNEQFF.